The 26 T cell receptor beta chains below come from one sample, sequenced in a study of T cell responses to AZD1222 COVID-19 vaccine. Repertoires were generated with immunoSEQ multiplex PCR, while TCRdb's copy carries only in-frame clones and drops some. The profile shows approximately 170,000 clones, roughly 94% of them singletons. The sample consisted of peripheral blood, taken 28 days after the second AZD1222 dose. The receptors were gathered from an adult who received the AZD1222 COVID-19 vaccine.

This clone was counted a single time. V usage is TRBV10-2 and J usage is TRBJ2-2; D possibly corresponds to TRBD1 (7 bases). Between the trimmed V and J ends, which lost 7 bases and 4 bases, there was a span of 16 bases. The CDR3 has 15 residues. In germline, CDR1 is WSHSY, CDR2 SAAADI. In DNA form, the CDR3 reads TGCGCCAGCACCCCAAGACAGGGAGGCACCGGGGAGCTGTTTTTT. This translates into CASTPRQGGTGELFF.

V is TRBV19 and J is TRBJ2-2; tentatively, D is TRBD2 (5 bases). V lost 10 bases, J lost 4 bases, and 16 bases lay in between. Germline values: CDR1 LNHDA, CDR2 SQIVND (reference sequence). The length of the CDR3 is 14 residues. CDR3 nucleotide sequence: TGTGCCACCAAAGCGGACTTACGCACCGGGGAGCTGTTTTTT. This encodes CATKADLRTGELFF.

The chain couples TRBV18 to TRBJ2-7; TRBD1 might be the D (6 bases). Per the germline V gene, CDR1 is KGHSH and CDR2 is LQKENI. This CDR3 spans 15 amino acids. With 5 bases removed from V and 2 bases from J, the gap between germline ends came to 16 bases. The CDR3 DNA reads TGTGCCAGCTCATCATTCCGGGACAAAGCCTACGAGCAGTACTTC. Translating it yields CASSSFRDKAYEQYF.

In this sample, this clone turned up once. J is TRBJ2-3 and V is TRBV6-5, with D perhaps TRBD1 (5 bases). Trimming cost V 0 bases and J 1 base, with 11 bases left between them. CDR1 is MNHEY and CDR2 is SVGAGI in the germline V gene. This CDR3 has 16 residues. CDR3 DNA: TGTGCCAGCAGTTACTCTCCCGACAGCGGCACAGATACGCAGTATTTT. It codes for CASSYSPDSGTDTQYF.

DNA for the CDR3: TGTGCCAGCTCACCGGCCTCGCTGAACCCAGATACGCAGTATTTT. This encodes CASSPASLNPDTQYF. The genes are TRBV18 and TRBJ2-3; D unclear. The V gene's germline CDR1 is KGHSH and CDR2 LQKENI. V was clipped by 3 bases and J by 4 bases, with 14 bases between them. This CDR3 contains 15 residues. The variable domain in full, completed from reference TRBV18 and TRBJ2-3, reads NAGVMQNPRHLVRRRGQEARLRCSPMKGHSHVYWYRQLPEEGLKFMVYLQKENIIDESGMPKERFSAEFPKEGPSILRIQQVVRGDSAAYFCASSPASLNPDTQYFGPGTRLTVL.

This clone was counted a single time. The chain combines TRBV18 with TRBJ2-1, with D possibly TRBD2 on 5 matching bases. Trimming took 2 bases from V and 9 from J, leaving 14 bases between them. The CDR3 extends over 14 amino acids. Looked up from germline, CDR1 is KGHSH and CDR2 is LQKENI. The CDR3 sequence is CASSPGRGGGEQFF. The DNA for the CDR3 is TGTGCCAGCTCACCAGGCCGGGGTGGAGGTGAGCAGTTCTTC. The full variable domain, its missing parts supplied by reference TRBV18 and TRBJ2-1, is NAGVMQNPRHLVRRRGQEARLRCSPMKGHSHVYWYRQLPEEGLKFMVYLQKENIIDESGMPKERFSAEFPKEGPSILRIQQVVRGDSAAYFCASSPGRGGGEQFFGPGTRLTVL.

The rearrangement joins TRBV11-2 to TRBJ1-4; D ambiguous. V was cut by 3 bases and J by 5 bases, with 10 bases left in between. CDR1 SGHAT and CDR2 FQNNGV come from the germline V gene. The CDR3 spans 14 residues. Here the CDR3 DNA reads TGTGCCAGCAGCTTCGCGACGGGGAATGAAAAACTGTTTTTT. Encoded protein: CASSFATGNEKLFF.

The chain uses TRBV28 and TRBJ1-1; D is unresolved. The CDR3 totals 14 residues. Trimming removed 11 bases at V and 7 bases at J, with 23 bases between. Germline V gives CDR1 MDHEN, CDR2 SYDVKM. The CDR3, as DNA: TGTGCCGCCTCACCACACACTCGTCCGGGTGAAGCTTTCTTT. It codes for CAASPHTRPGEAFF.

J is TRBJ2-2 and V is TRBV28; 14 nucleotides line up with TRBD2. This CDR3 region has 16 residues. J lost 7 bases, V lost 3 bases, and 4 bases had no gene match. Germline V CDR1 and CDR2: MDHEN, SYDVKM. The CDR3 bases are TGTGCCAGCAGTTTTGGGACTAGCGGGAGTATCGGGGAGCTGTTTTTT. Protein sequence: CASSFGTSGSIGELFF. Complete variable domain (other parts from reference TRBV28 and TRBJ2-2): DVKVTQSSRYLVKRTGEKVFLECVQDMDHENMFWYRQDPGLGLRLIYFSYDVKMKEKGDIPEGYSVSREKKERFSLILESASTNQTSMYLCASSFGTSGSIGELFFGEGSRLTVL.

V gene TRBV28 combines with J gene TRBJ1-6; no clear D gene. CDR3 length: 14 amino acids. Trimming cost V 3 bases and J 5 bases, with 8 bases left between them. Looked up from germline, CDR1 is MDHEN and CDR2 is SYDVKM. CDR3 sequence reads: CASSFLMDNSPLHF. As DNA, the CDR3 is TGTGCCAGCAGTTTTTTGATGGATAATTCACCCCTCCACTTT.

The chain couples TRBV16 to TRBJ1-1; TRBD1 aligns across 7 bases. CDR3 length: 13 amino acids. Per germline, CDR1 KGHSY and CDR2 FQNENV. V was clipped by 7 bases and J by 4 bases; unmatched bases: 6. In DNA form, the CDR3 reads TGTGCCAGCAACTTCCAGGGGGGCACTGAAGCTTTCTTT. This codes for CASNFQGGTEAFF.

The chain combines TRBV19 with TRBJ2-5; no clear D. The CDR3 is 12 amino acids. From germline, CDR1 is LNHDA and CDR2 SQIVND (reference sequence). V shed 0 bases and J shed 6 bases, with 5 bases lying between them. The CDR3 loop is CASSIDGKTQYF. CDR3 nucleotide sequence: TGTGCCAGTAGTATAGATGGAAAGACCCAGTACTTC.

This chain joins TRBV5-1 and TRBJ2-1, with D perhaps matching TRBD1 or TRBD2 (5 bases each). This CDR3 spans 14 amino acids. The V and J ends lost 4 bases and 12 bases respectively, with 20 bases between them. Germline CDR1 is SGHRS and CDR2 is YFSETQ. CDR3 bases: TGCGCCAGCAGCGTCAGCCCGGGGCTAGGTGGGCAGTTCTTC. Amino acid sequence: CASSVSPGLGGQFF.

V and J are TRBV7-2 and TRBJ2-2; 12 bases align to TRBD2. The CDR3 runs to 18 residues. Unmatched junction bases numbered 10, after V lost 3 bases and J lost 5 bases. Germline CDR1 is SGHTA and CDR2 is FQGNSA. As DNA, the CDR3 is TGTGCCAGCAGCTTGGATCCTAGCGGGAGGGCCGATACCGGGGAGCTGTTTTTT. Translated: CASSLDPSGRADTGELFF.

CDR3 amino acids: CASNQWGRELFF. CDR3 nucleotides: TGTGCCAGCAACCAGTGGGGGAGGGAGCTGTTTTTT. V and J are TRBV4-2 and TRBJ2-2; D assignment may be TRBD1 or TRBD2 (5 bases each). V was clipped by 7 bases and J by 9 bases, with 12 bases between them. Germline V gives CDR1 LGHNA, CDR2 YNFKEQ. CDR3 length: 12 amino acids.

The rearrangement uses TRBV19 and TRBJ2-1; D call uncertain. Between the trimmed V and J ends, which lost 4 bases and 9 bases, there was a span of 10 bases. Germline CDR1 and CDR2: LNHDA and SQIVND (reference sequence). The length of the CDR3 is 12 residues. CDR3 DNA: TGTGCCAGTAGTAAGCATCCGATTGAGCAGTTCTTC. As protein: CASSKHPIEQFF. Full variable domain (remainder filled in from reference TRBV19 and TRBJ2-1): DGGITQSPKYLFRKEGQNVTLSCEQNLNHDAMYWYRQDPGQGLRLIYYSQIVNDFQKGDIAEGYSVSREKKESFPLTVTSAQKNPTAFYLCASSKHPIEQFFGPGTRLTVL.

DNA of the CDR3: TGTGCCAGCAGTCCCCGGAAAGGCACATCCTACGAGCAGTACTTC. Amino acids: CASSPRKGTSYEQYF. The chain couples TRBV6-5 to TRBJ2-7; no definite D call. The germline V and J ends were trimmed by 5 bases and 1 base, with 15 bases remaining between them. Germline V gives CDR1 MNHEY, CDR2 SVGAGI. CDR3 length: 15 amino acids.

The rearrangement joins TRBV2 to TRBJ2-7; tentative D call: TRBD2 (5 bases). V was clipped by 6 bases and J by 7 bases, with 16 bases between them. Germline values: CDR1 SNHLY, CDR2 FYNNEI. The CDR3 contains 13 residues. The CDR3, as DNA: TGTGCCAGCAGAAAGGACTCCCTGGGAGAGCAGTACTTC. Encoded protein: CASRKDSLGEQYF.

J is TRBJ2-3 and V is TRBV24-1; D is possibly TRBD1 or TRBD2 (5 bases each). The V gene lost 9 bases and the J gene lost 3 bases, with 18 bases spanning the gap. The CDR3 length is 15 residues. Looked up from germline, CDR1 is KGHDR and CDR2 is SFDVKD. CDR3 region: CATAVSGRRTDTQYF. The CDR3 bases are TGTGCCACCGCGGTGTCGGGACGAAGGACAGATACGCAGTATTTT.

The sample holds one count of this clone. J is TRBJ1-2 and V is TRBV29-1, with 9 nucleotides matching TRBD1. Germline V gene sequence: CDR1 SQVTM, CDR2 ANQGSEA. With V trimmed by 7 bases and J by 8 bases, 14 bases remained unmatched. The CDR3 is 14 amino acids. CDR3 protein: CSALPGQGTGGYTF. CDR3 nucleotides: TGCAGCGCATTACCGGGACAGGGAACAGGGGGCTACACCTTC.

This clone was seen only once. The chain uses TRBV11-2 and TRBJ2-7; the D gene is possibly TRBD2 (6 bases). Trimming removed 5 bases at V and 5 bases at J, with 16 bases between. Germline CDR1 SGHAT, CDR2 FQNNGV. The CDR3 length is 14 residues. CDR3 amino acids: CASSPGRGRNEQYF. For the CDR3, the DNA is TGTGCCAGCAGCCCGGGACGGGGGAGGAACGAGCAGTACTTC.

The chain recombines TRBV7-2 with TRBJ2-7, with D tentatively TRBD1 (6 bases). CDR1 and CDR2 (germline): SGHTA, FQGNSA. The CDR3 sequence is 14 residues long. V gave up 3 bases and J gave up 2 bases, with 11 bases separating them. CDR3 region: CASSLQTGTYEQYF. The DNA for the CDR3 is TGTGCCAGCAGCTTGCAGACAGGAACCTACGAGCAGTACTTC.

The rearrangement links TRBV5-1 to TRBJ2-3; D gene unclear. The CDR3 runs 15 residues. The V gene's germline CDR1 is SGHRS and CDR2 YFSETQ. V gave up 3 bases and J gave up 0 bases, with 11 bases separating them. The CDR3 spells CASSWSTLSTDTQYF. In nucleotides, the CDR3 is TGCGCCAGCAGCTGGTCCACGCTTAGCACAGATACGCAGTATTTT. The variable domain in full, with the rest retrieved from reference TRBV5-1 and TRBJ2-3, is KAGVTQTPRYLIKTRGQQVTLSCSPISGHRSVSWYQQTPGQGLQFLFEYFSETQRNKGNFPGRFSGRQFSNSRSEMNVSTLELGDSALYLCASSWSTLSTDTQYFGPGTRLTVL.

The chain recombines TRBV14 with TRBJ2-2; possible D gene TRBD2, 6 bases. This CDR3 region has 14 residues. V lost 1 base to trimming and J lost 7 bases, with 10 bases between them. Germline CDR1 SGHDN, CDR2 FVKESK. CDR3 DNA: TGTGCCAGCAGCCAAGGGCAGACTAGCGGGGAGCTGTTTTTT. It specifies CASSQGQTSGELFF.

The V gene is TRBV5-1, the J gene TRBJ1-6; D is possibly TRBD1 (5 bases). Germline V gene data show CDR1 as SGHRS and CDR2 as YFSETQ. The CDR3 has 15 amino acids. The V end was cut by 0 bases, the J end by 5 bases, with 9 bases between. The CDR3 nucleotides read TGCGCCAGCAGCTTGGCCGGGGGGAATAATTCACCCCTCCACTTT. Amino acids: CASSLAGGNNSPLHF. The full variable domain, in which reference TRBV5-1 and TRBJ1-6 provide the parts outside the CDR3, is KAGVTQTPRYLIKTRGQQVTLSCSPISGHRSVSWYQQTPGQGLQFLFEYFSETQRNKGNFPGRFSGRQFSNSRSEMNVSTLELGDSALYLCASSLAGGNNSPLHFGNGTRLTVT.

The chain uses TRBV10-3 and TRBJ2-1, with a possible D match to TRBD2 (5 bases). Trimming took 6 bases from V and 7 from J, leaving 19 bases between them. The CDR3 has 15 amino acids. Germline CDR1 is ENHRY and CDR2 is SYGVKD. Here the CDR3 reads CAISGDRQPPNEQFF. Here the CDR3 DNA reads TGTGCCATCAGCGGGGATAGGCAGCCTCCGAATGAGCAGTTCTTC.